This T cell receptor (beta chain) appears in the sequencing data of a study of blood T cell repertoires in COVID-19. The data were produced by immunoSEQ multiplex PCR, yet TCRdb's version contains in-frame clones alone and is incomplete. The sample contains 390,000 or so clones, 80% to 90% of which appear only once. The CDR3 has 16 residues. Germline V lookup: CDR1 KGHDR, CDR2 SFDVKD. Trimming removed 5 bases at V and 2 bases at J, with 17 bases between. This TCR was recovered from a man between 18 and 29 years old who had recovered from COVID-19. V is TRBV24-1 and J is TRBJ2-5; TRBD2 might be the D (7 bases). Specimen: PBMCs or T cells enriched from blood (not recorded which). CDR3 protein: CATSGGGSKIQETQYF. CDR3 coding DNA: TGTGCCACCAGTGGGGGGGGCAGTAAAATACAAGAGACCCAGTACTTC.